Presented here are 27 T cell receptor beta chains from one specimen sequenced in a study of blood T cell repertoires in COVID-19. Assay used: immunoSEQ multiplex PCR; TCRdb lists only in-frame clones, some missing. The sample includes approximately 290,000 clones, 87% of them seen just once. Sequencing used peripheral blood. The receptors originated from a man between 18 and 35 years old with active or convalescent COVID-19.

This clone was seen only once. The V call is TRBV4-3, the J call TRBJ2-2; 15 bases align to TRBD2. V lost 0 bases to trimming and J lost 9 bases; unmatched junction nucleotides: 5. CDR3 size: 17 residues. The germline CDR1 and CDR2 sequences are LGHNA and YSLEER. The CDR3: CASSQDLGLAGGRELFF. DNA for the CDR3: TGCGCCAGCAGCCAAGATTTGGGACTAGCGGGGGGTAGGGAGCTGTTTTTT.

There are a few counts of this clone. V gene TRBV18 combines with J gene TRBJ2-5; D might be TRBD1 (5 bases). Looked up from germline, CDR1 is KGHSH and CDR2 is LQKENI. The CDR3 contains 16 residues. Trimming shortened V by 0 bases and J by 5 bases, and 16 bases separated the two germline ends. The CDR3 sequence is CASSPPGAKVTETQYF. CDR3 bases: TGTGCCAGCTCACCACCAGGGGCGAAGGTGACGGAGACCCAGTACTTC.

This clone is a singleton in its sample. The rearrangement links TRBV9 to TRBJ2-1, with a weak D call TRBD1 (6 bases). The germline V gene encodes CDR1 SGDLS and CDR2 YYNGEE. This CDR3 region has 19 residues. V was pared by 4 bases and J by 2 bases, with 25 bases between. This CDR3 is CASSPEGRGSPGAYNEQFF. The CDR3 region has the DNA TGTGCCAGCAGCCCAGAGGGAAGGGGGTCGCCCGGGGCCTACAATGAGCAGTTCTTC. The variable domain in full, completed from reference TRBV9 and TRBJ2-1, reads DSGVTQTPKHLITATGQRVTLRCSPRSGDLSVYWYQQSLDQGLQFLIQYYNGEERAKGNILERFSAQQFPDLHSELNLSSLELGDSALYFCASSPEGRGSPGAYNEQFFGPGTRLTVL.

This clone was recorded once. V usage is TRBV4-2 and J usage is TRBJ2-7; no clear D. CDR1 LGHNA and CDR2 YNFKEQ come from the germline V gene. The CDR3 covers 17 residues. The V and J ends lost 5 bases and 3 bases respectively, with 23 bases between them. CDR3 bases: TGTGCCAGCAGCAGGCAAACGGGTGCGGCCTCGATCTACGAGCAGTACTTC. Amino acid sequence: CASSRQTGAASIYEQYF.

The chain is built from TRBV3-1 (or the pseudogene TRBV3-2) and TRBJ2-5, with TRBD2 identical over 15 bases. Germline V gene sequence: CDR1 LGHDT, CDR2 YNNKEL (reference sequence). The trim removed 4 bases at V and 1 base at J, leaving 13 bases unmatched. The CDR3 length is 20 residues. The CDR3 loop reads CASSPPPGLAGGHIQETQYF. The CDR3 DNA reads TGTGCCAGCAGCCCCCCGCCGGGACTAGCGGGGGGACATATCCAAGAGACCCAGTACTTC.

The CDR3 region has the DNA TGTGCCAGCAGTTTAGCGGTAGGCGTTTATGGCTACACCTTC. It is translated as CASSLAVGVYGYTF. The chain employs TRBV28 and TRBJ1-2, with D hard to call. This CDR3 spans 14 amino acids. Between the trimmed V and J ends, which lost 2 bases and 5 bases, there was a span of 12 bases. Germline V gene lookup returns CDR1 MDHEN and CDR2 SYDVKM.

The V call is TRBV3-1 (or the pseudogene TRBV3-2), the J call TRBJ1-2; no clear D gene. The CDR3 loop spans 12 amino acids. Trimming took off 4 bases at V and 8 bases at J, with 11 bases between the two ends. Germline V gene lookup returns CDR1 LGHDT and CDR2 YNNKEL (reference sequence). CDR3 DNA sequence: TGTGCCAGCAGCCTCCCGGCGGGGGGCTACACCTTC. Its protein is CASSLPAGGYTF.

The chain employs TRBV14 and TRBJ2-1; D may be TRBD2 (6 bases). CDR1 is SGHDN, CDR2 FVKESK, per germline. Trimming left V 2 bases short and J 3 bases short, with 20 bases between. CDR3 length: 18 amino acids. The CDR3 spells CASSQLSGWTTHYNEQFF. The CDR3 DNA is TGTGCCAGCAGCCAACTCTCTGGCTGGACTACCCACTACAATGAGCAGTTCTTC. The whole variable domain, remainder taken from reference TRBV14 and TRBJ2-1, is EAGVTQFPSHSVIEKGQTVTLRCDPISGHDNLYWYRRVMGKEIKFLLHFVKESKQDESGMPNNRFLAERTGGTYSTLKVQPAELEDSGVYFCASSQLSGWTTHYNEQFFGPGTRLTVL.

The V gene is TRBV27, the J gene TRBJ1-5; 10 bases line up with TRBD1. Losses at the gene ends were 7 bases for V and 2 bases for J; bases not matched to a gene: 5. This CDR3 is 15 amino acids long. Germline loops: CDR1 MNHEY, CDR2 SMNVEV (reference sequence). The chain's CDR3 is CASTEGTGGNQPQHF. CDR3 coding DNA: TGTGCCAGCACCGAAGGGACAGGGGGCAATCAGCCCCAGCATTTT.

This chain connects TRBV10-3 to TRBJ1-4; TRBD1 is a possible D gene (6 bases). The CDR3 is 13 residues long. CDR1 is ENHRY and CDR2 is SYGVKD in the germline V gene. Trimming removed 4 bases at V and 8 bases at J, with 11 bases between. CDR3 bases: TGTGCCATCAGTGTCCGGGGGGCGGAAAAACTGTTTTTT. Translated, it gives CAISVRGAEKLFF.

This clone was seen a single time. The rearrangement joins TRBV7-2 to TRBJ1-3; TRBD1 aligns across 7 bases. Germline V gene sequence: CDR1 SGHTA, CDR2 FQGNSA. The trim removed 7 bases at V and 3 bases at J, leaving 12 bases unmatched. CDR3 length: 16 amino acids. CDR3 sequence (DNA): TGTGCCAGCAAGGGGGCCACAGGGCTATTTGGAAACACCATATATTTT. It specifies CASKGATGLFGNTIYF.

The chain carries TRBV18 and TRBJ2-7, with D unresolved. CDR1 is KGHSH, CDR2 LQKENI, per germline. This CDR3 contains 13 residues. The germline V and J ends were trimmed by 3 bases and 2 bases, with 8 bases remaining between them. The CDR3 sequence is CASSPDQAYEQYF. CDR3 nucleotide sequence: TGTGCCAGCTCACCTGACCAGGCCTACGAGCAGTACTTC.

The chain carries TRBV6-4 and TRBJ2-7; 7 bases map to TRBD1. The CDR3 consists of 13 residues. V lost 8 bases, J lost 7 bases, and 11 bases stayed unmatched. Germline assignment: CDR1 MRHNA and CDR2 SNTAGT. The CDR3 DNA is TGTGCCAGCTCCCGGGACAGTTTTGGTGAGCAGTACTTC. It codes for CASSRDSFGEQYF.

The chain uses TRBV4-1 and TRBJ1-5; 10 nucleotides line up with TRBD1. Germline values: CDR1 MGHRA, CDR2 YSYEKL. The V and J ends lost 4 bases and 5 bases, in that order; junction bases with no gene match: 5. The CDR3 has 15 amino acids. Written as DNA, the CDR3 is TGCGCCAGCAGCCTGACAGGGGGCGTTGATCAGCCCCAGCATTTT. This encodes CASSLTGGVDQPQHF.

J is TRBJ2-1 and V is TRBV27; 12 bases agree with TRBD1. CDR3 length: 15 residues. The V gene end was trimmed by 7 bases and the J gene end by 6 bases; junction bases not matched to a gene: 7. Germline CDR1 reads MNHEY; CDR2 reads SMNVEV (reference sequence). The CDR3 loop reads CASTTGQGAGNEQFF. The CDR3 coding sequence is TGTGCCAGCACAACGGGACAGGGGGCAGGCAATGAGCAGTTCTTC.

The V and J genes are TRBV6-8 and TRBJ1-5, with D possibly being TRBD1 (5 bases). Trimming removed 0 bases from V and 3 bases from J, with 9 bases in between. The CDR3 is made up of 15 amino acids. CDR1 and CDR2 from the germline V gene are MNHGY and SAAAGT. CDR3: CASSYSGGNNQPQHF. In DNA, the CDR3 is TGTGCCAGCAGTTACTCTGGGGGGAACAATCAGCCCCAGCATTTT.

The genes are TRBV29-1 and TRBJ2-5; TRBD2 might be the D (6 bases). V shed 3 bases and J shed 5 bases, with 10 bases lying between them. This CDR3 has 12 amino acids. Germline CDR1 is SQVTM and CDR2 is ANQGSEA. CDR3 nucleotide sequence: TGCAGCGTTGAGGCGGGGTGGGAGACCCAGTACTTC. Translating gives CSVEAGWETQYF.

J is TRBJ1-3 and V is TRBV13; TRBD1 is a possible D gene (5 bases). V shed 5 bases and J shed 2 bases, with 13 bases lying between them. Germline CDR1 PRHDT, CDR2 FYEKMQ (reference sequence). The CDR3 length is 15 residues. CDR3 in amino acids: CASSLLGGAGNTIYF. CDR3 nucleotides: TGTGCCAGCAGCCTCCTCGGGGGGGCTGGAAACACCATATATTTT.

The chain uses TRBV5-1 and TRBJ1-2; TRBD1 is a possible D gene (5 bases). The germline gives CDR1 SGHRS, CDR2 YFSETQ. The CDR3 contains 16 residues. The V end was cut by 4 bases, the J end by 0 bases, with 16 bases between. The CDR3 DNA is TGCGCCAGCAGCCTCTGGCCCGGACAAGCTAACTATGGCTACACCTTC. Amino acid sequence: CASSLWPGQANYGYTF. The full variable domain, rest sourced from reference TRBV5-1 and TRBJ1-2, is KAGVTQTPRYLIKTRGQQVTLSCSPISGHRSVSWYQQTPGQGLQFLFEYFSETQRNKGNFPGRFSGRQFSNSRSEMNVSTLELGDSALYLCASSLWPGQANYGYTFGSGTRLTVV.

The chain links TRBV3-1 (or the pseudogene TRBV3-2) to TRBJ2-1, with TRBD2 matching over 7 bases. Trimming took 1 base from V and 12 from J; bases not matched to a gene: 12. The CDR3 extends over 15 amino acids. CDR1 is LGHDT and CDR2 is YNNKEL in the germline V gene (reference sequence). CDR3 sequence: CASSQGGSGWLGQFF. The DNA of the CDR3 is TGTGCCAGCAGCCAAGGAGGTAGCGGGTGGTTGGGGCAGTTCTTC.

This clone was counted a single time. The chain joins TRBV27 to TRBJ1-2; 12 bases fit TRBD1. With 5 bases clipped from V and 5 bases from J, the junction kept 9 bases outside the gene matches. The CDR3 is made up of 16 amino acids. Looked up from germline, CDR1 is MNHEY and CDR2 is SMNVEV (reference sequence). The CDR3: CASSPGTGGAAYGYTF. The CDR3 bases are TGTGCCAGCAGTCCCGGGACAGGGGGCGCGGCATATGGCTACACCTTC.

V usage is TRBV6-2 or TRBV6-3 and J usage is TRBJ2-1; no firm D call. Trimming left V 0 bases short and J 9 bases short, with 6 bases between. This CDR3 comprises 12 residues. Germline V lookup: CDR1 MNHEY, CDR2 SVGEGT. The CDR3: CASSYSYSEQFF. The DNA for the CDR3 is TGTGCCAGCAGTTACTCGTATAGTGAGCAGTTCTTC.

This clone appeared once. The V and J genes are TRBV5-1 and TRBJ2-7, with 8 bases aligning to TRBD2. The CDR3 runs 14 residues. The V gene end was trimmed by 5 bases and the J gene end by 3 bases; junction bases not matched to a gene: 7. Germline loops: CDR1 SGHRS, CDR2 YFSETQ. CDR3 sequence: CASSFSGTIYEQYF. The DNA for the CDR3 is TGCGCCAGCAGTTTTAGCGGGACCATCTACGAGCAGTACTTC.

This chain connects TRBV7-9 to TRBJ2-6, with a weak D call TRBD2 (5 bases). CDR1 is SEHNR and CDR2 is FQNEAQ in the germline V gene (reference sequence). The CDR3 contains 17 residues. Deletions cut 5 bases from V and 2 bases from J, with 16 bases between. CDR3 in DNA: TGTGCCAGCAGCGGTCAAGCAACGGGAACTGGGGCCAACGTCCTGACTTTC. Residues: CASSGQATGTGANVLTF. Variable domain in full (rest from reference TRBV7-9 and TRBJ2-6): DTGVSQNPRHKITKRGQNVTFRCDPISEHNRLYWYRQTLGQGPEFLTYFQNEAQLEKSRLLSDRFSAERPKGSFSTLEIQRTEQGDSAMYLCASSGQATGTGANVLTFGAGSRLTVL.

The chain is built from TRBV6-6 and TRBJ1-6, with D maybe TRBD1 (6 bases). The CDR3 consists of 15 residues. CDR1 MNHNY and CDR2 SVGAGI come from the germline V gene (reference sequence). Trimming cost V 5 bases and J 7 bases, with 15 bases left between them. The CDR3 nucleotides are TGTGCCAGCAGTCCAACTCGGACAGCAAATTCACCCCTCCACTTT. As protein: CASSPTRTANSPLHF.

The chain uses TRBV11-2 and TRBJ2-5, with 7 positions matching TRBD1. The CDR3 is 16 amino acids. With V trimmed by 1 base and J by 2 bases, 7 bases remained unmatched. Germline CDR1 SGHAT, CDR2 FQNNGV. The CDR3 sequence is CASSLGDRVGQETQYF. The DNA for the CDR3 is TGTGCCAGCAGCTTAGGAGACAGGGTCGGGCAAGAGACCCAGTACTTC.

The J gene is TRBJ2-1, the V gene TRBV7-3, with TRBD2 identical over 13 bases. Germline loops: CDR1 SGHTA, CDR2 FQGTGA. The length of the CDR3 is 17 residues. J lost 7 bases, V lost 3 bases, and 9 bases had no gene match. CDR3 coding DNA: TGTGCCAGCAGCTTGAAAGGAGGACTAGCGGGGGTGAATGAGCAGTTCTTC. Protein sequence: CASSLKGGLAGVNEQFF.